This TCR beta chain was obtained from a study of cytomegalovirus exposure and HLA in healthy donors (dated by TCRdb to about 2017). Looking at the study overall: According to an earlier analysis of 450 to 650 of the donors, about 179 million T cells yielded some 110 million unique TCR beta sequences and more than 250 Gb of sequence data. Class I and class II HLA loci were covered by the typing at four-digit resolution. In the later analysis, no new phenotypic data were used to find candidate immune exposures; instead, reliance was placed on TCR beta sequences and their occurrence across donors. In an earlier analysis of about 590 of the donors, high-throughput TCR beta sequencing was used to judge whether each TCR beta V gene segment behaved as functional or pseudogenic. Approximately 300 gigabases of sequencing data and approximately 91 million unique TCR sequences made up an early release that covered nearly 650 HLA-typed donors. Typing coverage differed by locus: A, B, C, DRB1 and DQB1 were typed in roughly 620-630 donors, DQA1 in 522, DPA1 in around 610, and DPB1 in approximately 450. Along with the roughly 710-subject first cohort, a separate validation cohort of 120 different subjects was used. To predict cytomegalovirus infection status, the study brought together high-throughput TCR immunosequencing, statistical association of individual TCRs with disease status, and machine learning. Among the roughly 400 genotyped donors, around 79% belonged to the genetic ancestry cluster associated with self-reported Caucasian donors. The T cell repertoires of around 730 subjects were profiled by immunosequencing and related to cytomegalovirus serostatus. Donor age, sex, ethnicity and CMV serostatus were collected together with the repertoire data. Across approximately 420 genotyped donors of the cohort, an average of about 250,000 unique TCR beta nucleotide sequences per donor were sequenced, and roughly a sixth of those sequences were non-productive. Every discovery cohort repertoire had been produced on one sequencing platform. Several DR-DQ haplotypes were handled as single units for association and clustering because linkage in the cohort was strong. The study aimed to test whether signatures of past pathogen exposure could be identified by cataloging public T cell receptors. A later genetic analysis took genome-wide SNP genotypes for about three fifths of the 666 donors and used that subset as a discovery cohort. A later analysis re-examined previously published TCR beta repertoires from 500 to 700 donors and added high-resolution HLA genotyping to investigate patterns of TCR occurrence. Study-wide findings and limitations: In a later analysis, the rate of TCR association differed among HLA loci, with DRB1 alleles having the most associated TCRs and HLA-C alleles having the fewest. Some IMGT-functional V segments, including TRBV6-2 and TRBV6-3, could not be told apart with the 87-base-pair reads, so those segments were excluded. HLA typing was unavailable for some donors at each locus, so association tests used only the typed subset. In an earlier analysis of approximately 590 of the donors, most TCR beta V segments appeared in productive rearrangements about 87% or about 30% of the time, broadly matching IMGT annotations. A group of highly shared sequence variants was considered likely to be a technical artifact of the sequencing pipeline. According to the authors, the approach could potentially be generalized to other disease states and immunological phenotypes. A later genetic analysis reported fewer N-insertions in productive TCRs among donors in an Asian-associated ancestry cluster than the roughly 640-donor mean. Approximately 18 rarely observed V segments, including chromosome 9 orphons, were excluded from the earlier analysis of about 600 of the donors because counts were too low. Assigning TCR associations to individual alleles was difficult when HLA alleles, especially DR and DQ, strongly co-occurred. Most CMV-associated TCR beta chains appeared to be HLA-restricted in a later analysis, and the HLA associations seemed to be driven largely by CMV exposure. The cohort was sequenced for TCR beta chains only, and without alpha or paired-chain data the features that could be detected were limited. In vitro tests confirmed that a few of the cytomegalovirus-associated TCR beta chains recognize cytomegalovirus antigens. Sequencing depth was assumed to be roughly uniform across donors in the presence/absence analyses, though that assumption may not hold. A later analysis found that HLA-associated TCR beta chains were more clonally expanded and had lower generation probabilities than equally common non-associated chains. An association between a missense DCLRE1C variant and V-gene and J-gene trimming of TCR beta chains was found in a later genetic analysis and replicated in an independent cohort. While some public TCRs were present in many individuals, most TCR sequences turned up only very rarely across donors. Cytomegalovirus status was reported to be diagnosed by the classifier with high specificity and sensitivity in both the original and validation cohorts. The study gave a list of 150 to 200 TCR beta chains associated with cytomegalovirus. A later analysis associated approximately 17,000 TCR beta sequences with specific HLA alleles at a false discovery rate of 0.05. Several of the top co-occurrence clusters appeared to be linked to parvovirus B19, influenza, CMV and Epstein-Barr virus, according to a later analysis. For the cohort, immune exposure information was limited to CMV serostatus. Correlated functional status among segregating V segments might be attributable to linkage disequilibrium, but an unknown experimental factor could not be ruled out. A further reported finding was that TCR beta sequences accurately predicted the HLA-A and HLA-B alleles for most subjects in the first cohort.

The cohort was made up of under 800 healthy bone marrow donors. All cohort members were sampled while nominally healthy, although unrecorded immune exposures were likely present. The donor was CMV seropositive and belonged to the group of more than 250 seropositive cohort members. A peripheral blood sample was collected from each donor, and TCR beta sequencing was performed on peripheral blood mononuclear cells. Genomic DNA was extracted from the blood cell samples with the Qiagen DNeasy Blood Extraction Kit. Preparation of the library involved the immunoSEQ multiplex PCR assay. For the multiplex PCR, a mixture combining 60 forward primers for TCR Vbeta segments and 13 reverse primers for TCR Jbeta segments was used. Amplification of the CDR3 region of rearranged TCR beta genes was performed with a multiplex PCR assay on genomic DNA. The Illumina HiSeq System was used to sequence the amplified TCR beta libraries as 87-base-pair reads. The paper's data handling went like this. A later analysis counted 65 million to 90 million unique TCR beta chains across the 640 or so repertoires, and roughly 9.9 million of these chains were shared by at least two donors. A nearest-neighbor algorithm error-corrected the raw reads and collapsed the reads into unique sequences, merging closely related sequences to remove PCR and sequencing errors. V, D and J gene segments were assigned by aligning CDR3 sequences to IMGT reference sequences. For a sequence to be retained, a match of at least six nucleotides was required to both a V gene segment and a J gene segment. A rearrangement counted as productive if the CDR3 had no stop codons and remained in frame with V and J, and every other rearrangement counted as non-productive. Following IMGT convention, CDR3 was defined as the stretch from the second conserved V-encoded cysteine to the conserved J-encoded phenylalanine. The earlier analysis of approximately 500 of the donors excluded sequences that lacked an unambiguous match to a single V gene segment. An earlier analysis of about 600 of the donors called V segments functional above 56.7% productive rearrangements and segregating when the between-donor standard deviation exceeded 5%. A statistical classification framework was built for diagnosing cytomegalovirus status from the catalog of TCR beta chain sequences. In a later analysis, TCR nucleotide sequences were compared against IMGT/GENE-DB human TR gene sequences so that V and J genes could be assigned. The TCRdist pipeline was used in a later analysis to assign CDR3 sequences and most-parsimonious VDJ recombination scenarios. A later analysis defined each TCR beta chain by its CDR3 amino acid sequence plus V-gene family, and excluded reads lacking a unique V-gene family. As a way to deal with suspected cross-contamination and a sequencing artifact, a later analysis dropped 592 nucleotide sequences that were highly shared and had low generation probability. In a later analysis, a clonal expansion index was calculated for each public chain from normalized within-repertoire ranks of inferred template counts. In a later analysis, generation probabilities were computed using a VDJ recombination model fitted to out-of-frame rearrangements, and the results were checked against IGoR. Hypergeometric tests were used in a later analysis to score TCR-TCR, TCR-HLA and TCR-CMV co-occurrence, with a repertoire-size bias correction applied to the TCR pairs. To estimate false discovery rates, a later analysis permuted the HLA or CMV assignments 20 times. In a later analysis, co-occurring TCRs were grouped using DBSCAN, and TCRdist sequence similarity was added for clustering within HLA-allele-positive subsets. Repertoires with fewer than 30,000 or more than 120,000 public chains, plus five repertoires with anomalous nucleotide sharing, were excluded from co-occurrence clustering. TCRdb carries this immuneACCESS record with in-frame sequences only. Its versions omit some clonotypes, under half of them owing to an unresolved V gene in the studies checked, with the rest unexplained. D and trimming come from the DNA, and the V and J calls and clone size come from that table. The sample table records 110,000 or so clones; roughly 67% of these occur just once. The ten biggest clones cover roughly 8.3% of the sample.

V and J lose 3 bases and 6 bases, and a span of 20 bases separates them. Reading the germline V gene gives CDR1 MDHEN and CDR2 SYDVKM. Including the terminal cysteine and phenylalanine, the CDR3 comprises 17 residues. The only DNA kept is the CDR3, 51 bases in frame from the first base. In this sample, this clone turned up once. Which antigen it targets is not known. No qualities accompany the bases; no much larger clone lies one base away. The specimen sequenced was PBMCs. The V gene is TRBV28 and the J gene is TRBJ2-2, with the D gene not clear enough to name. The source is a man between 18 and 29 years old in good health and CMV-seropositive. The DNA sequence is as follows: TGTGCCAGCAGTTTTAGCCTGACCCCGACGCGCGCCGGGGAGCTGTTTTTT. It specifies CASSFSLTPTRAGELFF.